The clone carrying this T cell receptor (beta chain) was seen only a few times. Its antigen is currently unknown. The record originates from a study of T-cell reconstitution after alpha-beta-depleted transplantation in children. Study results and caveats: Where alpha-beta T cells came from about two months after transplant was reportedly several hundred expanded graft clones. Diversity and T-cell counts at one year after transplant derived mostly from new T cells. The origin of high day-60 TCRbeta diversity in some patients lay in surviving recipient T cells and thymic progenitors.

Researchers prepared the TCRbeta library using unique molecular identifiers, the study reports. MiXCR, run by TCRdb on the PCR reads, gives a single entry per CDR3 protein. The table has around 190,000 distinct CDR3 sequences, approximately 6.9% seen once; the top ten hold more than 5.5%. The sample consisted of PBMCs, taken before TCRalphabeta/CD19-depleted stem cell transplant. This receptor was taken from a boy aged 2 to 10 with acute lymphoblastic leukemia, due to receive a stem cell transplant.

For the CDR3, the DNA is TGTGCCAGCAGTTACGGGGGCGAGGATCAGCCCCAGCATTTT. As protein: CASSYGGEDQPQHF. The chain employs TRBV6-5 and TRBJ1-5; a weak D match, TRBD1 (6 bases). The germline V gene encodes CDR1 MNHEY and CDR2 SVGAGI. V shed 2 bases and J shed 5 bases, with 10 bases lying between them. The CDR3 contains 14 residues.